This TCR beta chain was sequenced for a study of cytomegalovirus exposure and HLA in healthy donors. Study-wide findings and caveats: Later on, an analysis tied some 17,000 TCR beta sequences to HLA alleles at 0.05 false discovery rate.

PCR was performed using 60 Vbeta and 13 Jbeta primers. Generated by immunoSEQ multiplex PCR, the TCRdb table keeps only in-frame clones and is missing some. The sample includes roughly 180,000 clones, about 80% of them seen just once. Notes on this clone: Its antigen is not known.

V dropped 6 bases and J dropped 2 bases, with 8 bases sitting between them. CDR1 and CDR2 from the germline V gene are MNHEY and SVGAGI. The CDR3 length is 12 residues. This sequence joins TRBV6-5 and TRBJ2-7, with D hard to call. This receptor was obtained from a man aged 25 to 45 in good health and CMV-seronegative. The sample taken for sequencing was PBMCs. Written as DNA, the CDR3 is TGTGCCAGCAGCAAATCCCCCTACGAGCAGTACTTC. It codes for CASSKSPYEQYF.